These 13 T cell receptor beta chains originate from one sample sequenced in a study of blood T cell repertoires in COVID-19. The data were produced by immunoSEQ multiplex PCR, yet TCRdb's version contains in-frame clones alone and is incomplete. The sample shows 200,000 to 250,000 clones, 80% to 90% of them seen only once. Sequencing input: PBMCs or T cells enriched from blood (not recorded which). The receptors were sampled from a woman between 40 and 55 years old who had been exposed to COVID-19.

This clone appeared once. CDR3 in DNA: TGTGCCAGCAGCCCCCTCGGCGGGTACTCACCCCTCCACTTT. Translated: CASSPLGGYSPLHF. The genes are TRBV14 and TRBJ1-6, with D hard to call. Germline-derived CDR1 and CDR2 are SGHDN and FVKESK. V lost 4 bases and J lost 10, with 14 bases in between. There are 14 residues in the CDR3. Full variable domain (missing parts from reference TRBV14 and TRBJ1-6): EAGVTQFPSHSVIEKGQTVTLRCDPISGHDNLYWYRRVMGKEIKFLLHFVKESKQDESGMPNNRFLAERTGGTYSTLKVQPAELEDSGVYFCASSPLGGYSPLHFGNGTRLTVT.

This chain links TRBV30 with TRBJ1-5; D is undetermined. CDR3 length equals 16 residues. Germline loops: CDR1 GTSNPN, CDR2 SVGIG (reference sequence). V was clipped by 0 bases and J by 1 base, with 13 bases between them. CDR3 amino acids: CAWSVGSGFSNQPQHF. The DNA of the CDR3 is TGTGCCTGGAGTGTAGGATCGGGGTTCAGCAATCAGCCCCAGCATTTT.

The V and J genes are TRBV6-5 and TRBJ1-5; no clear D gene. Germline CDR1 is MNHEY and CDR2 is SVGAGI. This CDR3 is 15 amino acids long. The V end lost 9 bases, the J end lost 4 bases, and 19 bases lay between the germline ends. In DNA form, the CDR3 reads TGTGCCAGTGAACCCGGGGTCGGTAGGAATCAGCCCCAGCATTTT. Translation gives CASEPGVGRNQPQHF.

This clone was detected only once. V and J are TRBV21-1 and TRBJ1-2; the table's D gene call, TRBD1, was not cross checked with the DNA. TRBV21-1 counts as a pseudogene. The CDR3 consists of 19 residues. DNA of the CDR3: TGTGCCAGCAGCAAACCGCCGCCCTTTACAGGTATAGGGGACTATGGCTACACCTTC. It translates to CASSKPPPFTGIGDYGYTF.

This clone was found once. V usage is TRBV6-2 or TRBV6-3 and J usage is TRBJ2-1, with D maybe TRBD1 (6 bases). The germline V and J ends were trimmed by 4 bases and 4 bases, with 17 bases remaining between them. The CDR3 totals 16 residues. The V gene's germline CDR1 is MNHEY and CDR2 SVGEGT. CDR3 loop: CASSLYRVGSYNEQFF. CDR3 nucleotide sequence: TGTGCCAGCAGTTTGTACAGGGTGGGATCTTACAATGAGCAGTTCTTC.

This chain joins TRBV6-2 or TRBV6-3 and TRBJ2-1; 8 bases match TRBD1. Germline-derived CDR1 and CDR2 are MNHEY and SVGEGT. The CDR3 extends over 13 amino acids. Germline trimming cut 4 bases from V and 9 bases from J; bases unmatched to any gene: 5. CDR3 nucleotides: TGTGCCAGCAGTTTCGACAGGGGCCGTGAGCAGTTCTTC. Its protein product is CASSFDRGREQFF.

V gene TRBV10-3 combines with J gene TRBJ2-1; TRBD2 aligns across 10 bases. In germline, CDR1 is ENHRY, CDR2 SYGVKD. The ends lost 10 bases at V and 8 bases at J; junction bases unmatched: 11. The length of the CDR3 is 14 residues. Here the CDR3 DNA reads TGTGCCACCAAACCGGCTAGCGGGGGATATGAGCAGTTCTTC. Translating gives CATKPASGGYEQFF.

This clone was seen only a few times. The sample carries other DNA sequences with the same CDR3. The genes are TRBV5-1 and TRBJ1-1, with D possibly being TRBD1 (5 bases). With 1 base removed from V and 1 base from J, the gap between germline ends came to 5 bases. CDR3 length: 13 residues. CDR1 and CDR2 (germline): SGHRS, YFSETQ. The CDR3 bases are TGCGCCAGCAGCTTGACAGGGAACACTGAAGCTTTCTTT. Translation: CASSLTGNTEAFF. The whole variable domain, filled in from reference TRBV5-1 and TRBJ1-1, reads KAGVTQTPRYLIKTRGQQVTLSCSPISGHRSVSWYQQTPGQGLQFLFEYFSETQRNKGNFPGRFSGRQFSNSRSEMNVSTLELGDSALYLCASSLTGNTEAFFGQGTRLTVV.

V usage is TRBV6-5 and J usage is TRBJ1-2, with TRBD1 matching over 8 bases. The CDR3 contains 13 residues. Germline V gene data show CDR1 as MNHEY and CDR2 as SVGAGI. V lost 11 bases to trimming and J lost 8 bases; unmatched junction nucleotides: 13. CDR3 in DNA: TGTGCCGGTCGTTGGATACAGGGGGACGGCTACACCTTC. Protein sequence: CAGRWIQGDGYTF.

The chain combines TRBV11-2 with TRBJ2-7, with D possibly being TRBD1 (6 bases). V gave up 1 base and J gave up 2 bases, with 9 bases separating them. Germline V gene lookup returns CDR1 SGHAT and CDR2 FQNNGV. There are 14 residues in the CDR3. The CDR3 DNA sequence: TGTGCCAGCAGCTTAGGGCAGGGGACCTACGAGCAGTACTTC. This encodes CASSLGQGTYEQYF.

CDR3 DNA sequence: TGTGCCAGCAGCATGGCCACCCTAGGAGGACGAGCAGATACGCAGTATTTT. Its protein product is CASSMATLGGRADTQYF. V usage is TRBV5-8 and J usage is TRBJ2-3; D perhaps matches TRBD2 (5 bases). V lost 4 bases, J lost 4 bases, and 22 bases lay in between. CDR3 length: 17 residues. Germline V CDR1 and CDR2: SGHTS, YDEGEE. The complete variable domain, with remaining parts taken from reference TRBV5-8 and TRBJ2-3, reads EAGVTQSPTHLIKTRGQQATLRCSPISGHTSVYWYQQALGLGLQFLLWYDEGEERNRGNFPPRFSGRQFPNYSSELNVNALELEDSALYLCASSMATLGGRADTQYFGPGTRLTVL.

This clone was seen more than once but under ten times. The V call is TRBV2, the J call TRBJ1-5; TRBD1 matches 8 bases. CDR1 and CDR2 from the germline V gene are SNHLY and FYNNEI. Trimming cost V 5 bases and J 4 bases; bases outside gene matches: 7. The CDR3 consists of 15 residues. The CDR3 reads CASSRQGPQNQPQHF. The CDR3 coding sequence is TGTGCCAGCAGTCGACAGGGGCCTCAGAATCAGCCCCAGCATTTT.

At least ten counts were recorded for this clone. The chain recombines TRBV5-3 with TRBJ2-3; 7 positions agree with TRBD2. TRBV5-3 counts as an open reading frame of uncertain function. This CDR3 is 17 amino acids long. V was pared by 6 bases and J by 0 bases, with 13 bases of the junction left unmatched. CDR3 amino acids: CARNPSGGGPSTDTQYF. DNA of the CDR3: TGTGCCAGAAACCCCTCTGGGGGGGGACCGAGCACAGATACGCAGTATTTT.